A selection of T cell receptor beta chains follows, all from one sample in a study of Graves' ophthalmopathy and Graves' hyperthyroidism. Using its own MiXCR run on the multiplex PCR reads, TCRdb lists one record per CDR3 protein. The sample has about 550,000 distinct CDR3 sequences; about two fifths are singletons. The specimen was peripheral blood or thyroid tissue (not recorded which). The receptors were sampled from an adult man with Graves' hyperthyroidism. The conserved cysteine and the conserved F or W are not part of the CDR3 here.

v_call cdr3_aa
TRBV28 ASSLTGGVRHEQY
TRBV7-9 ASQGAVASGANVLA
TRBV5-6 ASSIQGFSYEQY
TRBV24-1 ATSGTGANSPLH
TRBV15 ATSGDTGEKLL
TRBV5-8 ASRLRGGDQPQH
TRBV13 ASSPLGTSGGDKETQY
TRBV28 ASSQMSGGTYEQY
TRBV12-3/TRBV12-4 ASSSIPGRRRQETQY
TRBV7-2 ASSLRRQGLSGNTIY
TRBV2 ASRPLAGGANEQF
TRBV3-1 ASSQGTFATNEKLF
TRBV29-1 SVGRTSSYEQY
TRBV2 AVQGAGGGETQY
TRBV27 ASRGGGSFYEQY
TRBV2 ASRQGVQGYT
TRBV7-9 ASSFSPGPTLH
TRBV7-9 ASSLDIHSGRGYNEQY
TRBV24-1 ATSDFVAGSGGAEPQH
TRBV20-1 SASTGDPYEQY
TRBV11-2 ASSLASGRTGAF
TRBV20-1 SAQGSEKLF
TRBV29-1 SVVPGINEQY
TRBV20-1 SARAAGNNSPLH
TRBV5-8 ASSPRPSGGPNTGELF
TRBV7-2 ASSVWPGTTYEQY
TRBV7-2 ASGPPSKKTQY
TRBV29-1 SSRGTAYQETQY
TRBV11-2 ASSWSAPTDTQY
TRBV7-8 ASSNGRRATQY
TRBV14 ASRPLTVNTEAF
TRBV9 ASSVNERYGYT
TRBV7-9 ASSQGTSGRARYEQY
TRBV2 ASSENRITGGYT
TRBV29-1 SQDSATGNYGYT
TRBV29-1 SVEGGQVDEQF
TRBV3-1 ASSPRALGLANTGELF
TRBV2 ASSEAEAAIYNEQF
TRBV27 ASSIDHRGINEKLF
TRBV7-9 ASSLTGSGELV
TRBV7-3 ASSSRTMEETQY
TRBV29-1 SVEVRGTGASYGYT
TRBV25-1 ASSASGVHNSPLH
TRBV19 ASSSTDKTDTQY
TRBV7-9 ASSFPVATNEKLF
TRBV5-1 ATGESSYEQY
TRBV28 ASSSGVHEQY
TRBV19 ASTRDRLNTEAF
TRBV7-8 ASSLDLGHGETQY
TRBV10-3 ASSLRGALGYT
TRBV18 ASSPWDREYEQY
TRBV6-1 ASSARLGGSGYGYT
TRBV7-9 ASSATTDNEQF
TRBV7-2 ASSPPGTGGAGANVLT
TRBV9 ASSVAGTF